The entry that follows covers one T cell receptor beta chain sequence. Its target is not known. This sample is drawn from a study of CD8 T cells in Susac syndrome. Study-level points and caveats: The authors acknowledged that the study's TCR sequencing and HLA analysis involved relatively few individuals.

V shed 4 bases, J shed 2 bases, and the junction held 5 bases outside the gene matches. Germline V CDR1 and CDR2: SGHTA, FQGNSA. This CDR3 contains 15 residues. Reverse transcription used about 0.45 to 1 ug RNA and random hexamers. The TCR beta CDR3 was amplified by immunoSEQ multiplex PCR across 54 Vbeta, 13 Jbeta. Via MiXCR, TCRdb re-called the immunoSEQ multiplex PCR reads, giving one row per CDR3 protein. The table records approximately 110,000 distinct CDR3 sequences, about 94% of them present only once. The receptor was derived from a human donor in good health. The sample taken for sequencing was CD4+ T cells from PBMCs. This sequence joins TRBV7-2 and TRBJ1-2; TRBD1 aligns across 9 bases. CDR3 residues: CASSSWTGENYGYTF. The DNA for the CDR3 is TGTGCCAGCAGCTCATGGACAGGGGAAAACTATGGCTACACCTTC.